Each of the 17 T cell receptor beta chains below was sequenced from the same sample in a study of blood T cell repertoires in COVID-19. Method: immunoSEQ multiplex PCR; TCRdb's copy keeps in-frame clones and lacks some. The repertoire holds some 380,000 clones, with about 80% as singletons. Sequenced: peripheral blood. The receptor source for this set is a human donor with acute or convalescent COVID-19. The donor label of this sample is uncertain.

The chain uses TRBV6-5 and TRBJ1-2, with unresolved D. Trimming removed 10 bases from V and 4 bases from J, with 16 bases in between. This CDR3 comprises 13 residues. The germline V gene has CDR1 MNHEY and CDR2 SVGAGI. CDR3 amino acids: CATSPAPFYGYTF. As DNA, the CDR3 is TGTGCCACCAGCCCAGCGCCCTTCTATGGCTACACCTTC.

The rearrangement links TRBV3-1 (or the pseudogene TRBV3-2) to TRBJ1-5; D might be TRBD1 (5 bases). Trimming pared 2 bases from V and 0 bases from J, leaving 14 bases between. In germline, CDR1 is LGHDT, CDR2 YNNKEL (reference sequence). This CDR3 spans 17 amino acids. The CDR3 here is CASSQSWGSRSNQPQHF. The DNA of the CDR3 is TGTGCCAGCAGCCAATCATGGGGCTCACGTAGCAATCAGCCCCAGCATTTT.

The chain couples TRBV6-5 to TRBJ1-5; the match to TRBD1 covers 8 bases. CDR3 size: 15 residues. The germline gives CDR1 MNHEY, CDR2 SVGAGI. Trimming at V came to 5 bases and at J to 7 bases, leaving 10 bases not matched to a gene. The CDR3 loop reads CASSPSGGGRQPQHF. The CDR3 DNA reads as TGTGCCAGCAGTCCCTCAGGGGGCGGCAGGCAGCCCCAGCATTTT.

As regards this clone: Within the sample, other DNA sequences also encode this same CDR3. CDR3 nucleotides: TGCAGCGTTGAACCGGGACGGGGGGAGACCCAGTACTTC. Its translation is CSVEPGRGETQYF. This rearrangement joins TRBV29-1 to TRBJ2-5; perhaps TRBD2 as D (6 bases). This CDR3 spans 13 amino acids. CDR1 is SQVTM, CDR2 ANQGSEA, per germline. V was trimmed by 2 bases and J by 5 bases, leaving 12 bases between them.

This chain links TRBV11-1 with TRBJ2-1; the D gene is possibly TRBD2 (5 bases). The CDR3 consists of 15 residues. The germline V gene encodes CDR1 SGHAT and CDR2 FQDESV (reference sequence). Deletions cut 1 base from V and 5 bases from J, with 12 bases between. CDR3 residues: CASSLVAGLDNEQFF. Here the CDR3 DNA reads TGTGCCAGCAGCTTAGTGGCGGGCCTGGACAATGAGCAGTTCTTC. Supplemented by reference TRBV11-1 and TRBJ2-1, the full variable domain reads EAEVAQSPRYKITEKSQAVAFWCDPISGHATLYWYRQILGQGPELLVQFQDESVVDDSQLPKDRFSAERLKGVDSTLKIQPAELGDSAMYLCASSLVAGLDNEQFFGPGTRLTVL.

The rearrangement links TRBV5-4 to TRBJ1-2; TRBD1 matches 7 bases. Germline CDR1 and CDR2: SGHNT and YYREEE (reference sequence). This CDR3 is built from 14 residues. The V segment lost 4 bases and the J segment 5 bases; nucleotides outside the gene matches: 8. CDR3 sequence: CASSPDRDGYGYTF. In DNA form, the CDR3 reads TGTGCCAGCAGCCCCGACAGGGATGGGTATGGCTACACCTTC.

The CDR3 here is CASSLVSASTDTQYF. CDR3 in DNA: TGTGCCAGCAGTTTGGTTAGCGCTAGCACAGATACGCAGTATTTT. The gene calls are TRBV28 and TRBJ2-3; D might be TRBD2 (5 bases). CDR3 length: 15 amino acids. In germline, CDR1 is MDHEN, CDR2 SYDVKM. Deletions cut 3 bases from V and 0 bases from J, with 10 bases between.

The chain employs TRBV3-1 (or the pseudogene TRBV3-2) and TRBJ2-7, with TRBD2 matching over 11 bases. The V gene's germline CDR1 is LGHDT and CDR2 YNNKEL (reference sequence). The CDR3 sequence is 15 residues long. V lost 4 bases, J lost 5 bases, and 7 bases stayed unmatched. CDR3 sequence (DNA): TGTGCCAGCAGCCTAACTAGCGGGGGTCGGAACGAGCAGTACTTC. Translated: CASSLTSGGRNEQYF.

The genes are TRBV10-3 and TRBJ2-3, with D hard to call. This CDR3 comprises 16 residues. Trimming cost V 1 base and J 2 bases, with 13 bases left between them. Germline lookup yields CDR1 ENHRY and CDR2 SYGVKD. CDR3 loop: CAISEFPLGFTDTQYF. DNA of the CDR3: TGTGCCATCAGTGAGTTTCCCTTGGGCTTCACAGATACGCAGTATTTT.

The V gene is TRBV7-9, the J gene TRBJ1-1; D unclear. CDR1 is SEHNR, CDR2 FQNEAQ, per germline (reference sequence). Between the trimmed V and J ends, which lost 4 bases and 5 bases, there was a span of 11 bases. CDR3 length: 13 residues. CDR3 DNA: TGTGCCAGCAGCTCCGAAGGGAGAACTGAAGCTTTCTTT. Translated: CASSSEGRTEAFF.

The chain uses TRBV6-5 and TRBJ2-2; D may be TRBD1 (5 bases). Looked up from germline, CDR1 is MNHEY and CDR2 is SVGAGI. Trimming stripped 6 bases from V and 1 base from J, with 9 bases between. The CDR3 covers 14 residues. The chain's CDR3 is CASSHGQNTGELFF. CDR3 nucleotides: TGTGCCAGCAGCCATGGACAGAACACCGGGGAGCTGTTTTTT.

The rearrangement joins TRBV9 to TRBJ2-5; 7 bases align to TRBD2. CDR3 length: 16 amino acids. Per germline, CDR1 SGDLS and CDR2 YYNGEE. J gave up 2 bases and V 2 bases, and 9 bases lay outside the gene matches. The CDR3 region has the DNA TGTGCCAGCAGCGTGGGCTCCCTCGGGGGGCAAGAGACCCAGTACTTC. This translates into CASSVGSLGGQETQYF.

This chain links TRBV5-1 with TRBJ2-1, with D unresolved. V dropped 0 bases and J dropped 8 bases, with 12 bases sitting between them. From germline, CDR1 is SGHRS and CDR2 YFSETQ. The CDR3 loop spans 14 amino acids. The CDR3 sequence: CASSLVSERHEQFF. The CDR3 DNA is TGCGCCAGCAGCTTGGTGTCTGAGCGTCATGAGCAGTTCTTC.

This chain uses TRBV2 with TRBJ1-2; D call uncertain. The V end lost 7 bases, the J end lost 7 bases, and 13 bases lay between the germline ends. Germline V lookup: CDR1 SNHLY, CDR2 FYNNEI. This CDR3 has 12 amino acids. CDR3 sequence: CASKEFSGGYTF. The CDR3 bases are TGTGCCAGCAAGGAGTTTTCGGGTGGCTACACCTTC. Full variable domain (outside the CDR3, taken from reference TRBV2 and TRBJ1-2): EPEVTQTPSHQVTQMGQEVILRCVPISNHLYFYWYRQILGQKVEFLVSFYNNEISEKSEIFDDQFSVERPDGSNFTLKIRSTKLEDSAMYFCASKEFSGGYTFGSGTRLTVV.

The V call is TRBV3-1 (or the pseudogene TRBV3-2), the J call TRBJ2-1; D is unresolved. This CDR3 contains 12 residues. The germline V gene has CDR1 LGHDT and CDR2 YNNKEL (reference sequence). The V and J ends lost 4 bases and 8 bases respectively, with 9 bases between them. CDR3 nucleotide sequence: TGTGCCAGCAGCCCACGACTCTATGAGCAGTTCTTC. Its translation is CASSPRLYEQFF.

This rearrangement joins TRBV27 to TRBJ1-6, with TRBD1 matching over 7 bases. The germline V gene encodes CDR1 MNHEY and CDR2 SMNVEV (reference sequence). This CDR3 region has 17 residues. Trimming cost V 1 base and J 7 bases; bases outside gene matches: 10. This CDR3 is CASSLWPPRDRNSPLHF. The CDR3 nucleotides read TGTGCCAGCAGTTTATGGCCCCCCCGGGACAGAAATTCACCCCTCCACTTT.

CDR3 in DNA: TGTGCCAGCCTAACGACAGGGGCTGCGAATCAGCCCCAGCATTTT. Its protein product is CASLTTGAANQPQHF. The chain combines TRBV28 with TRBJ1-5, with 8 bases fitting TRBD1. Looked up from germline, CDR1 is MDHEN and CDR2 is SYDVKM. CDR3 length equals 15 residues. With 8 bases clipped from V and 4 bases from J, the junction kept 10 bases outside the gene matches.